Shown below are 20 T cell receptor beta chains from a single sample sequenced in a study of blood T cell repertoires in COVID-19 (dated by TCRdb to 2019 to 2021). The library relied on the immunoSEQ multiplex PCR assay. Entries here come from immuneACCESS through TCRdb and include only in-frame sequences with V and J called. Some clones fail to appear in such tables; in the studies checked, an unresolved V gene covers under half of the shortfall, and the cause of the remainder is unknown. Present in this sample are roughly 300,000 clones, about 87% of which were seen just once. The ten largest clonotypes hold approximately 7.8% of the sample. Source material: peripheral blood. These receptors all come from a woman aged 50 to 65 who had recovered from COVID-19.

V usage is TRBV10-3 and J usage is TRBJ1-5, with no clear D. CDR1 is ENHRY and CDR2 is SYGVKD in the germline V gene. CDR3 length: 14 residues. V gave up 3 bases and J gave up 2 bases, with 8 bases separating them. CDR3 region: CAISERGGNQPQHF. CDR3 coding DNA: TGTGCCATCAGTGAACGGGGTGGCAATCAGCCCCAGCATTTT.

V usage is TRBV11-3 and J usage is TRBJ1-2; D possibly corresponds to TRBD1 (6 bases). The germline V gene has CDR1 SGHNT and CDR2 YENEEA. V lost 10 bases and J 8 bases, leaving 17 bases between the germline ends. CDR3 size: 12 residues. This CDR3 reads CAIPGGGGGYTF. The CDR3 nucleotides read TGTGCCATCCCTGGGGGGGGCGGAGGCTACACCTTC.

Regarding this clone: This sample also contains other DNA sequences that code for the same CDR3. This chain connects TRBV7-2 to TRBJ1-1; D possibly corresponds to TRBD1 (5 bases). The CDR3 spans 15 residues. Germline assignment: CDR1 SGHTA and CDR2 FQGNSA. Deletions cut 3 bases from V and 3 bases from J, with 14 bases between. The CDR3, as DNA: TGTGCCAGCAGCTTGGAGGGGACGGGCGACACTGAAGCTTTCTTT. This gives the protein CASSLEGTGDTEAFF.

This chain links TRBV10-3 with TRBJ1-2; no definite D call. Trimming took off 3 bases at V and 2 bases at J, with 7 bases between the two ends. The length of the CDR3 is 13 residues. Germline V gene sequence: CDR1 ENHRY, CDR2 SYGVKD. The CDR3 protein is CAISDGGNYGYTF. The CDR3 DNA sequence: TGTGCCATCAGTGATGGAGGGAACTATGGCTACACCTTC.

DNA of the CDR3: TGTGCCAGCAGCTCTGGGACAGAGCTAGGGGAAGAGACCCAGTACTTC. This codes for CASSSGTELGEETQYF. This rearrangement joins TRBV13 to TRBJ2-5; 7 bases agree with TRBD1. The CDR3 spans 16 residues. Per germline, CDR1 PRHDT and CDR2 FYEKMQ (reference sequence). Trimming removed 4 bases from V and 3 bases from J; junction bases left unmatched: 11.

The chain recombines TRBV28 with TRBJ1-1; 8 bases match TRBD1. CDR1 is MDHEN, CDR2 SYDVKM, per germline. The CDR3 contains 17 residues. With 5 bases clipped from V and 1 base from J, the junction kept 12 bases outside the gene matches. CDR3 amino acids: CASSVSGTGLKNTEAFF. CDR3 DNA: TGTGCCAGCAGTGTTTCCGGGACAGGACTAAAGAACACTGAAGCTTTCTTT. Drawing the rest from reference TRBV28 and TRBJ1-1, the complete variable domain is DVKVTQSSRYLVKRTGEKVFLECVQDMDHENMFWYRQDPGLGLRLIYFSYDVKMKEKGDIPEGYSVSREKKERFSLILESASTNQTSMYLCASSVSGTGLKNTEAFFGQGTRLTVV.

The chain combines TRBV28 with TRBJ1-6, with D possibly matching TRBD1 (5 bases). The CDR3 totals 16 residues. V lost 3 bases and J lost 8, with 17 bases in between. Germline V gene data show CDR1 as MDHEN and CDR2 as SYDVKM. CDR3 DNA: TGTGCCAGCAGTTTCCTAACCCAGGGTGTCTATTCACCCCTCCACTTT. Translation: CASSFLTQGVYSPLHF.

The V gene is TRBV11-3, the J gene TRBJ1-1, with D unclear. The CDR3 has 15 residues. Trimming took off 2 bases at V and 1 base at J, with 11 bases between the two ends. The germline gives CDR1 SGHNT, CDR2 YENEEA. The CDR3 is CASSLWAQRNTEAFF. The CDR3 coding sequence is TGTGCCAGCAGCTTATGGGCCCAACGGAACACTGAAGCTTTCTTT. Variable domain in full (rest from reference TRBV11-3 and TRBJ1-1): EAGVVQSPRYKIIEKKQPVAFWCNPISGHNTLYWYLQNLGQGPELLIRYENEEAVDDSQLPKDRFSAERLKGVDSTLKIQPAELGDSAVYLCASSLWAQRNTEAFFGQGTRLTVV.

There are a few counts of this clone. This chain uses TRBV30 with TRBJ2-7, with D perhaps TRBD2 (5 bases). Germline V gene lookup returns CDR1 GTSNPN and CDR2 SVGIG (reference sequence). The CDR3 contains 13 residues. Trimming cost V 6 bases and J 5 bases, with 17 bases left between them. The CDR3 DNA is TGTGCCTGTGGACTGAGTACAGTCCACGAGCAGTACTTC. Translation: CACGLSTVHEQYF.

V is TRBV24-1 and J is TRBJ2-3; 11 positions match TRBD2. CDR1 is KGHDR and CDR2 is SFDVKD in the germline V gene. V gave up 6 bases and J gave up 2 bases; unmatched junction bases: 9. The CDR3 sequence is 17 residues long. CDR3 residues: CATSPLPSGGSTDTQYF. As DNA, the CDR3 is TGTGCCACCAGTCCTCTCCCTAGCGGGGGGTCCACAGATACGCAGTATTTT.

This chain uses TRBV5-1 with TRBJ1-2; 10 bases align to TRBD1. From germline, CDR1 is SGHRS and CDR2 YFSETQ. This CDR3 has 15 residues. The V gene end was trimmed by 4 bases and the J gene end by 5 bases; junction bases not matched to a gene: 8. This CDR3 is CASSRGTGESYGYTF. The CDR3 region has the DNA TGCGCCAGCAGCCGAGGGACAGGGGAAAGTTATGGCTACACCTTC.

The rearrangement links TRBV27 to TRBJ1-6; D call uncertain. This CDR3 is built from 14 residues. Trimming stripped 7 bases from V and 5 bases from J, with 12 bases between. The germline V gene has CDR1 MNHEY and CDR2 SMNVEV (reference sequence). CDR3 in amino acids: CASTGYLHNSPLHF. The CDR3 coding sequence is TGTGCCAGCACAGGATACCTTCATAATTCACCCCTCCACTTT.

CDR3 loop: CASLIQGCEKLFF. The CDR3 DNA reads TGTGCCAGTTTAATACAGGGTTGTGAAAAACTGTTTTTT. The J gene is TRBJ1-4, the V gene TRBV2; TRBD1 might be the D (6 bases). Germline loops: CDR1 SNHLY, CDR2 FYNNEI. CDR3 length equals 13 residues. Deletions cut 9 bases from V and 7 bases from J, with 15 bases between.

CDR3: CASSEFSDGGELFF. The CDR3 nucleotides are TGCGCCAGCAGTGAATTTAGCGATGGAGGGGAGCTGTTTTTT. The V and J genes are TRBV10-1 and TRBJ2-2, with D maybe TRBD2 (5 bases). Germline V CDR1 and CDR2: WNHNN, SYGVQD (reference sequence). Trimming took off 3 bases at V and 8 bases at J, with 13 bases between the two ends. The CDR3 has 14 residues.

The rearrangement links TRBV4-2 to TRBJ2-3; TRBD2 is a possible D gene (5 bases). Germline values: CDR1 LGHNA, CDR2 YNFKEQ. The CDR3 sequence is 16 residues long. The ends were cut back, 0 bases at V and 3 bases at J, with 13 bases in the middle. The CDR3 bases are TGTGCCAGCAGCCAAGACGGGGTAGGCCTAACAGATACGCAGTATTTT. Its protein product is CASSQDGVGLTDTQYF.

This rearrangement joins TRBV19 to TRBJ1-5; D remains ambiguous. From germline, CDR1 is LNHDA and CDR2 SQIVND (reference sequence). Trimming cost V 6 bases and J 2 bases, with 14 bases left between them. This CDR3 spans 15 amino acids. The CDR3 loop is CASSPRFVGNQPQHF. The CDR3 DNA reads TGTGCCAGTAGCCCGAGGTTTGTTGGCAATCAGCCCCAGCATTTT. Based on the CDR3 plus reference TRBV19 and TRBJ1-5, the full variable domain is DGGITQSPKYLFRKEGQNVTLSCEQNLNHDAMYWYRQDPGQGLRLIYYSQIVNDFQKGDIAEGYSVSREKKESFPLTVTSAQKNPTAFYLCASSPRFVGNQPQHFGDGTRLSIL.

The chain combines TRBV4-3 with TRBJ1-4; D is unresolved. The V and J ends lost 2 bases and 0 bases respectively, with 13 bases between them. CDR1 and CDR2 (germline): LGHNA, YSLEER. The length of the CDR3 is 17 residues. DNA of the CDR3: TGCGCCAGCAGCCAAAGTCCAAACCTAGCAACTAATGAAAAACTGTTTTTT. This gives the protein CASSQSPNLATNEKLFF.

V usage is TRBV4-2 and J usage is TRBJ2-4; D is undetermined. Germline values: CDR1 LGHNA, CDR2 YNFKEQ. The CDR3 has 15 amino acids. V lost 0 bases, J lost 3 bases, and 9 bases lay in between. The DNA for the CDR3 is TGTGCCAGCAGCCAAGATAAGTCGGGCAAAAACATTCAGTACTTC. It codes for CASSQDKSGKNIQYF.

The chain combines TRBV6-5 with TRBJ1-6; TRBD1 matches at 12 bases. The CDR3 has 14 residues. The V segment lost 6 bases and the J segment 8 bases; nucleotides outside the gene matches: 2. Germline assignment: CDR1 MNHEY and CDR2 SVGAGI. The CDR3, as DNA: TGTGCCAGCAGCGGGACAGGGGGCCATTCACCCCTCCACTTT. Its protein product is CASSGTGGHSPLHF.

The rearrangement uses TRBV29-1 and TRBJ1-3; D gene unclear. The CDR3 totals 12 residues. Germline CDR1 is SQVTM and CDR2 is ANQGSEA. V was shortened by 4 bases and J by 4 bases, with 8 bases between the two germline ends. CDR3 nucleotides: TGCAGCGTTGTTACTACCGGAAACACCATATATTTT. Translated: CSVVTTGNTIYF.